The 3 T cell receptor beta chains below all came from one sample that was sequenced in a study of blood T cell repertoires in COVID-19. Measured with immunoSEQ multiplex PCR; TCRdb has only the in-frame clones, and not every one. Among 320,000 or so clones listed, 85% were seen once. The sequenced sample consisted of PBMCs or T cells enriched from blood (not recorded which). These receptors were obtained from a woman in her twenties or thirties who had been exposed to COVID-19.

CDR3 sequence: CASSNLGLYEQYF. In DNA form, the CDR3 reads TGTGCCAGCAGTAACCTCGGACTATACGAGCAGTACTTC. This chain uses TRBV6-5 with TRBJ2-7, with D perhaps matching TRBD2 (6 bases). Between the trimmed V and J ends, which lost 5 bases and 4 bases, there was a span of 12 bases. The CDR3 has 13 amino acids. Germline CDR1 and CDR2: MNHEY and SVGAGI.

The chain has TRBV24-1 and TRBJ2-2; maybe TRBD2 (6 bases). Between the trimmed V and J ends, which lost 1 base and 1 base, there was a span of 12 bases. Germline CDR1 and CDR2: KGHDR and SFDVKD. The CDR3 covers 17 residues. The CDR3 coding sequence is TGTGCCACCAGTGATTTTCTTGGGACTTTGAACACCGGGGAGCTGTTTTTT. Its protein is CATSDFLGTLNTGELFF.

This chain connects TRBV11-3 to TRBJ2-2, with 12 bases identical to TRBD1. The CDR3 extends over 17 amino acids. J was trimmed by 5 bases and V by 5 bases; bases with no gene match: 9. The germline V gene encodes CDR1 SGHNT and CDR2 YENEEA. CDR3: CASSLGQGADFTGELFF. For the CDR3, the DNA is TGTGCCAGCAGCCTGGGACAGGGGGCTGATTTTACCGGGGAGCTGTTTTTT.